The 27 T cell receptor beta chains reported below all come from one sample, sequenced in a study of T cells after yellow fever vaccination. TCRdb re-called the 5' RACE reads with MiXCR, one entry per CDR3 protein. The sample contains hundreds of thousands of distinct CDR3 sequences, under 15% of which appear only once. This specimen consisted of CD4+ T cells sorted from PBMCs, obtained 15 days after the yellow fever booster vaccination. These receptors were obtained from a man aged 18 to 29 who received the YFV17D yellow fever vaccine.

This clonotype occurred a few times. The rearrangement links TRBV7-8 to TRBJ1-3; D gene uncertain. Trimming shortened V by 5 bases and J by 0 bases, and 11 bases separated the two germline ends. The germline CDR1 and CDR2 sequences are SGHVS and FQNEAQ. The CDR3 sequence is 15 residues long. The CDR3 reads CASSPRRFSGNTIYF. The CDR3 DNA sequence: TGTGCCAGCAGCCCGCGCAGATTCTCTGGAAACACCATATATTTT.

The chain has TRBV20-1 and TRBJ1-5, with D possibly TRBD1 on 6 matching bases. The germline V gene encodes CDR1 DFQATT and CDR2 SNEGSKA (reference sequence). CDR3 size: 13 residues. The germline V and J ends were trimmed by 6 bases and 5 bases, with 14 bases remaining between them. CDR3 coding DNA: TGCAGTGCCCGCACGGACAGCGATCAGCCCCAGCATTTT. This translates into CSARTDSDQPQHF.

There are a few counts of this clonotype. The DNA for the CDR3 is TGTGCCATCAGGGGGGGACAGGGGACGATTGGGTACAATGAGCAGTTCTTC. Translated: CAIRGGQGTIGYNEQFF. The V gene is TRBV10-3, the J gene TRBJ2-1; 10 positions agree with TRBD1. The CDR3 sequence is 17 residues long. V lost 6 bases to trimming and J lost 4 bases; unmatched junction nucleotides: 12. Germline V lookup: CDR1 ENHRY, CDR2 SYGVKD.

A few counts support this clonotype. The chain couples TRBV15 to TRBJ1-5; D gene ambiguous. The germline V and J ends were trimmed by 0 bases and 6 bases, with 9 bases remaining between them. The V gene's germline CDR1 is LNHNV and CDR2 YYDKDF (reference sequence). The CDR3 covers 14 residues. The CDR3 region is CATSRDKGAQPQHF. CDR3 bases: TGTGCCACCAGCAGAGATAAGGGCGCTCAGCCCCAGCATTTT.

This clonotype was seen only a few times. CDR3 in amino acids: CAWRLGTGNTEAFF. In DNA form, the CDR3 reads TGTGCCTGGAGATTGGGGACAGGGAATACTGAAGCTTTCTTT. This chain connects TRBV30 to TRBJ1-1, with 9 nucleotides matching TRBD1. This CDR3 has 14 amino acids. Unmatched junction bases numbered 7, after V lost 3 bases and J lost 5 bases. Germline assignment: CDR1 GTSNPN and CDR2 SVGIG (reference sequence).

V is TRBV6-2 or TRBV6-3 and J is TRBJ2-6; no clear D gene. V was cut by 3 bases and J by 0 bases, with 6 bases left in between. The CDR3 sequence is 15 residues long. The germline gives CDR1 MNHEY, CDR2 SVGEGT. CDR3 in DNA: TGTGCCAGCAGTTATCACAGCTCTGGGGCCAACGTCCTGACTTTC. The encoded protein is CASSYHSSGANVLTF.

A few counts support this clonotype. The rearrangement links TRBV6-6 to TRBJ2-7; 9 bases map to TRBD2. The CDR3 has 18 residues. Germline loops: CDR1 MNHNY, CDR2 SVGAGI (reference sequence). The J segment lost 7 bases and the V segment lost 4 bases, leaving 20 bases of the junction unmatched. The CDR3: CASSSPGAAGGQAGEQYF. The CDR3 nucleotides are TGTGCCAGCAGTTCCCCCGGGGCAGCGGGGGGCCAGGCGGGTGAGCAGTACTTC.

This clonotype appeared a few times. In nucleotides, the CDR3 is TGCGCCAGCAGCTTGGCCCCAGGACAGAGCTCCTACGAGCAGTACGTC. Its translation: CASSLAPGQSSYEQYV. J is TRBJ2-7 and V is TRBV5-1; possibly TRBD1 for D (6 bases). The V and J ends lost 0 bases and 0 bases respectively, with 13 bases between them. The CDR3 is 16 amino acids. Germline assignment: CDR1 SGHRS and CDR2 YFSETQ.

The chain employs TRBV7-6 and TRBJ1-4; the match to TRBD1 covers 9 bases. This CDR3 is built from 15 residues. Per the germline V gene, CDR1 is SGHVS and CDR2 is FNYEAQ. V was pared by 5 bases and J by 5 bases, with 6 bases of the junction left unmatched. The CDR3, as DNA: TGTGCCAGCAGCCAGACAGGGGGTGCAAATGAAAAACTGTTTTTT. Amino acids: CASSQTGGANEKLFF.

J is TRBJ2-1 and V is TRBV7-3, with 12 bases identical to TRBD2. This CDR3 has 16 residues. The V gene's germline CDR1 is SGHTA and CDR2 FQGTGA. V shed 3 bases, J shed 6 bases, and the junction held 6 bases outside the gene matches. Written as DNA, the CDR3 is TGTGCCAGCAGCTTTAGGTCTAGCGGGGGGGCCAATGAGCAGTTCTTC. Its protein product is CASSFRSSGGANEQFF.

This clonotype was seen only a few times. The genes are TRBV4-2 and TRBJ2-3; D is unclear. The CDR3 loop spans 13 amino acids. Germline CDR1 reads LGHNA; CDR2 reads YNFKEQ. V was shortened by 0 bases and J by 8 bases, with 9 bases between the two germline ends. CDR3 loop: CASSQELTGTQYF. CDR3 DNA sequence: TGTGCCAGCAGCCAAGAATTGACGGGTACGCAGTATTTT.

The chain combines TRBV3-1 with TRBJ2-2, with D uncertain. CDR3 length equals 17 residues. The V end lost 1 base, the J end lost 0 bases, and 12 bases lay between the germline ends. Germline V gene data show CDR1 as LGHDT and CDR2 as YNNKEL (reference sequence). As DNA, the CDR3 is TGTGCCAGCAGCCAAGGGTGGCTATTAGCGAACACCGGGGAGCTGTTTTTT. Translated: CASSQGWLLANTGELFF.

The sample holds a few counts of this clonotype. This chain links TRBV5-1 with TRBJ1-2; D possibly corresponds to TRBD1 (5 bases). Between the trimmed V and J ends, which lost 4 bases and 4 bases, there was a span of 14 bases. Germline CDR1 reads SGHRS; CDR2 reads YFSETQ. The CDR3 loop spans 14 amino acids. DNA of the CDR3: TGCGCCAGCAGCGACGGGACGGCTATCTATGGCTACACCTTC. It codes for CASSDGTAIYGYTF.

The V gene is TRBV10-3, the J gene TRBJ1-5; no clear D. The germline CDR1 and CDR2 sequences are ENHRY and SYGVKD. Trimming took off 10 bases at V and 3 bases at J, with 10 bases between the two ends. The CDR3 spans 12 residues. The CDR3 DNA reads as TGTGCCACCTCGAGCAACAATCAGCCCCAGCATTTT. Encoded protein: CATSSNNQPQHF.

This clonotype was counted a few times. The chain employs TRBV7-2 and TRBJ2-1; no definite D call. Trimming stripped 10 bases from V and 5 bases from J, with 15 bases between. The CDR3 consists of 13 residues. Germline CDR1 and CDR2: SGHTA and FQGNSA. The CDR3: CATKNPAHNEQFF. The CDR3 coding sequence is TGTGCCACAAAAAACCCGGCACACAATGAGCAGTTCTTC.

The chain uses TRBV11-1 and TRBJ2-1; 8 positions agree with TRBD1. Germline assignment: CDR1 SGHAT and CDR2 FQDESV (reference sequence). Trimming cost V 2 bases and J 0 bases; bases outside gene matches: 6. This CDR3 is built from 17 residues. DNA of the CDR3: TGTGCCAGCAGCTTACCCAGGACAGGGAGCTCCTACAATGAGCAGTTCTTC. Encoded protein: CASSLPRTGSSYNEQFF.

This clonotype occurred a few times. The rearrangement joins TRBV2 to TRBJ2-3; 9 bases agree with TRBD1. J lost 5 bases, V lost 4 bases, and 7 bases had no gene match. Germline assignment: CDR1 SNHLY and CDR2 FYNNEI. The CDR3 loop spans 15 amino acids. CDR3 sequence reads: CASSARQGGLDTQYF. CDR3 DNA sequence: TGTGCCAGCAGTGCAAGACAGGGGGGCCTAGATACGCAGTATTTT. Filled out from reference TRBV2 and TRBJ2-3, the complete variable domain reads EPEVTQTPSHQVTQMGQEVILRCVPISNHLYFYWYRQILGQKVEFLVSFYNNEISEKSEIFDDQFSVERPDGSNFTLKIRSTKLEDSAMYFCASSARQGGLDTQYFGPGTRLTVL.

This clonotype showed up just a few times. The chain links TRBV4-3 to TRBJ2-2; TRBD1 matches at 10 bases. This CDR3 contains 17 residues. V lost 2 bases and J lost 2; bases outside the gene matches: 5. The germline CDR1 and CDR2 sequences are LGHNA and YSLEER. This chain's CDR3 is CASSQPGTGDNTGELFF. For the CDR3, the DNA is TGCGCCAGCAGCCAACCAGGGACAGGGGACAACACCGGGGAGCTGTTTTTT.

V usage is TRBV20-1 and J usage is TRBJ1-4, with D possibly being TRBD1 (6 bases). The germline CDR1 and CDR2 sequences are DFQATT and SNEGSKA (reference sequence). The CDR3 has 15 residues. Trimming took 0 bases from V and 8 from J, leaving 16 bases between them. The CDR3: CSARDPYRVEEKLFF. CDR3 sequence (DNA): TGCAGTGCTAGAGATCCTTACAGGGTTGAGGAAAAACTGTTTTTT.

In its sample, this clonotype was seen a few times. This chain joins TRBV30 and TRBJ1-5; 8 bases match TRBD1. The germline V gene has CDR1 GTSNPN and CDR2 SVGIG (reference sequence). With 0 bases clipped from V and 6 bases from J, the junction kept 1 base outside the gene matches. The CDR3 has 13 amino acids. CDR3 sequence (DNA): TGTGCCTGGAGTGTACAGGGGGGTCAGCCCCAGCATTTT. Encoded protein: CAWSVQGGQPQHF.

This clonotype was seen many times. V usage is TRBV28 and J usage is TRBJ1-2; TRBD1 agrees at 8 bases. This CDR3 comprises 16 residues. The junction had 12 bases not matched to a gene; V was cut back by 5 bases and J by 4 bases. Germline assignment: CDR1 MDHEN and CDR2 SYDVKM. The chain's CDR3 is CASSTPGQGLVYGYTF. In DNA, the CDR3 is TGTGCCAGCAGTACCCCAGGACAGGGCCTTGTCTATGGCTACACCTTC.

A few counts support this clonotype. The rearrangement uses TRBV5-1 and TRBJ2-5; 8 bases match TRBD1. V lost 5 bases to trimming and J lost 5 bases; unmatched junction nucleotides: 8. Germline CDR1 and CDR2: SGHRS and YFSETQ. The CDR3 is 14 residues long. CDR3 in amino acids: CASSPDRVWETQYF. The DNA of the CDR3 is TGCGCCAGCAGTCCGGACAGGGTATGGGAGACCCAGTACTTC.

This clonotype was counted a few times. CDR3 residues: CASSKSDTQYF. Written as DNA, the CDR3 is TGTGCCAGCAGCAAATCAGATACGCAGTATTTT. The J gene is TRBJ2-3, the V gene TRBV7-2; D unresolved. Trimming pared 5 bases from V and 4 bases from J, leaving 4 bases between. CDR3 size: 11 residues. CDR1 is SGHTA and CDR2 is FQGNSA in the germline V gene.

This clonotype was observed many times. The CDR3 DNA follows: TGCGCCAGCAGCACGGGGACAGGGGGGACTGAAGCTTTCTTT. This sequence encodes CASSTGTGGTEAFF. V usage is TRBV5-1 and J usage is TRBJ1-1, with 11 nucleotides matching TRBD1. V dropped 4 bases and J dropped 5; count of bases not matched to a gene: 4. The CDR3 is 14 residues long. Germline CDR1 SGHRS, CDR2 YFSETQ.

The rearrangement uses TRBV9 and TRBJ1-1; TRBD1 aligns across 7 bases. The CDR3 covers 15 residues. Germline V gives CDR1 SGDLS, CDR2 YYNGEE. V lost 3 bases and J lost 0; bases outside the gene matches: 5. The CDR3 loop is CASSGSGTVNTEAFF. The CDR3 DNA reads TGTGCCAGCAGCGGGTCCGGGACAGTGAACACTGAAGCTTTCTTT. The whole variable domain, filled in from reference TRBV9 and TRBJ1-1, reads DSGVTQTPKHLITATGQRVTLRCSPRSGDLSVYWYQQSLDQGLQFLIQYYNGEERAKGNILERFSAQQFPDLHSELNLSSLELGDSALYFCASSGSGTVNTEAFFGQGTRLTVV.

Regarding this clonotype: The CDR3 does not close with the conserved phenylalanine or tryptophan, likely indicating a read error. The chain is built from TRBV5-1 and TRBJ2-5; D might be TRBD2 (6 bases). CDR1 and CDR2 (germline): SGHRS, YFSETQ. The CDR3 contains 14 residues. Trimming left V 4 bases short and J 5 bases short, with 15 bases between. The CDR3 here is CASSPVESGETQYL. The DNA of the CDR3 is TGCGCCAGCAGCCCCGTGGAGAGCGGGGAGACCCAGTACTTG.

The gene calls are TRBV2 and TRBJ2-4; TRBD1 agrees at 11 bases. Germline V gene lookup returns CDR1 SNHLY and CDR2 FYNNEI. Unmatched junction bases numbered 14, after V lost 7 bases and J lost 0 bases. This CDR3 comprises 19 residues. CDR3 sequence (DNA): TGTGCCAGCACCGGGGACAGGGGGATTCTACGAGGAGCCAAAAACATTCAGTACTTC. Encoded protein: CASTGDRGILRGAKNIQYF.